The rows below give T cell receptor beta chains drawn from one sample of a study of blood T cell repertoires in COVID-19. Some clones are missing from TCRdb's copy, which holds only in-frame ones; the method was immunoSEQ multiplex PCR. The sample contains about 76,000 clones, roughly 85% of which appear only once. The specimen sequenced was peripheral blood. Source of these receptors: a man between 25 and 39 years old with acute or convalescent COVID-19. Each CDR3 is given with its conserved first and last residue. Each record gives: J gene, D gene, clone size, V gene, CDR3 protein, CDR3 DNA. The D gene is left open where the match is weak. Expanded clones get a size class; other rows say once, few or many, or leave the size out.

>TRBJ1-5|NA|NA|TRBV7-9
CASSLGFSEQPQHF
TGTGCCAGCAGCTTAGGGTTTTCGGAGCAGCCCCAGCATTTT
>TRBJ2-7|TRBD2|NA|TRBV7-8
CASLGLAGGEQYF
TGTGCCAGCCTTGGTCTAGCGGGAGGCGAGCAGTACTTC
>TRBJ1-2|NA|NA|TRBV5-1
CASSLVQDYGYTF
TGCGCCAGCAGCTTGGTACAAGACTATGGCTACACCTTC
>TRBJ2-7|NA|NA|TRBV7-2
CASSLVGLPYF
TGTGCCAGCAGCTTAGTGGGCCTTCCGTACTTC
>TRBJ2-1|NA|NA|TRBV21-1
CASTRSGVRASSYNEQFF
TGTGCCAGCACCAGATCTGGGGTGAGGGCTAGCTCCTACAATGAGCAGTTCTTC
>TRBJ2-1|NA|once|TRBV18
CASSPFVSNEQFF
TGTGCCAGCTCACCATTCGTTTCCAATGAGCAGTTCTTC
>TRBJ2-2|NA|NA|TRBV4-1
CASSREGGTGELFF
TGCGCCAGCAGCCGGGAAGGGGGCACCGGGGAGCTGTTTTTT
>TRBJ2-7|NA|NA|TRBV27
CASRPDPRGPYEQYF
TGTGCCAGCAGGCCTGATCCGCGGGGCCCCTACGAGCAGTACTTC
>TRBJ2-7|TRBD2|NA|TRBV7-3
CAHRGDTTTSGSYEQYF
TGTGCCCACCGGGGGGACACAACGACTAGCGGGAGTTACGAGCAGTACTTC
>TRBJ2-7|TRBD2|NA|TRBV11-2
CASSLFQRTSVSSYEQYF
TGTGCCAGCAGCTTATTCCAACGGACTAGCGTTAGCTCCTACGAGCAGTACTTC
>TRBJ2-7|NA|NA|TRBV11-2
CASSLVSGAGTYEQYF
TGTGCCAGCAGCTTAGTTAGCGGTGCGGGGACTTACGAGCAGTACTTC
>TRBJ2-1|TRBD2|NA|TRBV5-1
CASRGSGTSGRKYGEQFF
TGCGCCAGCAGGGGCAGCGGGACTAGCGGGAGAAAGTACGGTGAGCAGTTCTTC
>TRBJ2-5|TRBD2|NA|TRBV13
CASSLPSGSQETQYF
TGTGCCAGCAGCTTACCTAGCGGAAGTCAAGAGACCCAGTACTTC
>TRBJ2-7|NA|NA|TRBV5-1
CASRPTPGTASYEQYF
TGCGCCAGCAGACCGACCCCCGGGACTGCCTCCTACGAGCAGTACTTC
>TRBJ2-2|NA|NA|TRBV15
CATAAVNTGELFF
TGTGCCACCGCGGCGGTGAACACCGGGGAGCTGTTTTTT
>TRBJ2-3|TRBD2|NA|TRBV5-1
CASSSRGSGADTQYF
TGCGCCAGCAGCTCCCGCGGGAGTGGGGCAGATACGCAGTATTTT
>TRBJ2-5|NA|NA|TRBV5-1
CASSLEGETQYF
TGCGCCAGCAGCTTGGAGGGGGAGACCCAGTACTTC
>TRBJ2-1|NA|NA|TRBV7-9
CASSPIGEDNEQFF
TGTGCCAGCAGCCCAATCGGCGAGGACAATGAGCAGTTCTTC
>TRBJ2-3|TRBD1|NA|TRBV7-2
CASSPQGTDTQYF
TGTGCCAGCAGCCCACAGGGGACAGATACGCAGTATTTT
>TRBJ2-1|NA|NA|TRBV5-8
CASSHTLEATSYNEQFF
TGTGCCAGCAGCCACACCTTGGAAGCGACCTCCTACAATGAGCAGTTCTTC
>TRBJ2-5|NA|NA|TRBV18
CASSPLDKETQYF
TGTGCCAGCTCACCATTGGACAAAGAGACCCAGTACTTC
>TRBJ2-3|TRBD2|NA|TRBV5-6
CASSSMTSGSLTDTQYF
TGTGCCAGCAGCTCGATGACTAGCGGGAGTCTCACAGATACGCAGTATTTT
>TRBJ1-2|NA|NA|TRBV14
CASSPQDRYGYTF
TGTGCCAGCAGCCCGCAGGATCGGTATGGCTACACCTTC
>TRBJ1-5|NA|NA|TRBV12-3/TRBV12-4
CASSLGHPQHF
TGTGCCAGCAGTCTAGGACACCCCCAGCATTTT
>TRBJ2-7|TRBD2|NA|TRBV18
CASSPSGTSGRSEQYF
TGTGCCAGCTCACCTTCCGGGACTAGCGGGAGGAGCGAGCAGTACTTC
>TRBJ2-7|NA|NA|TRBV5-6
CASSGTLRGEQYF
TGTGCCAGCAGCGGCACATTGCGGGGAGAGCAGTACTTC
>TRBJ2-2|TRBD2|NA|TRBV6-4
CASSGSPSGRYTGELFF
TGTGCCAGCAGTGGGTCCCCAAGCGGGAGATACACCGGGGAGCTGTTTTTT
>TRBJ2-1|TRBD2|NA|TRBV7-2
CASSLGGGSRGNEQFF
TGTGCCAGCAGCTTAGGTGGCGGGAGTAGGGGCAATGAGCAGTTCTTC
>TRBJ1-2|NA|NA|TRBV6-5
CASRDPQGRDYGYTF
TGTGCCAGCAGAGATCCCCAGGGGAGAGACTATGGCTACACCTTC
>TRBJ2-1|NA|NA|TRBV5-6
CASSLGAGLGEQFF
TGTGCCAGCAGCTTGGGGGCGGGGCTGGGAGAGCAGTTCTTC
>TRBJ2-1|NA|NA|TRBV27
CASSFMRDNEQFF
TGTGCCAGCAGTTTCATGAGGGACAATGAGCAGTTCTTC
>TRBJ2-7|TRBD2|NA|TRBV4-2
CASSPGGLAPEQYF
TGTGCCAGCAGCCCGGGGGGACTCGCGCCCGAGCAGTACTTC
>TRBJ1-4|NA|NA|TRBV7-2
CASSLGGGEKLFF
TGTGCCAGCAGCTTAGGGGGGGGTGAAAAACTGTTTTTT
>TRBJ1-1|NA|NA|TRBV30
CAWSNTGNTEAFF
TGTGCCTGGAGTAATACAGGGAACACTGAAGCTTTCTTT
>TRBJ1-2|NA|NA|TRBV7-9
CASTRVNYGYTF
TGTGCCAGCACGCGGGTAAACTATGGCTACACCTTC
>TRBJ2-5|NA|NA|TRBV6-1
CASSEPPQETQYF
TGTGCCAGCAGTGAACCCCCGCAAGAGACCCAGTACTTC
>TRBJ2-3|NA|NA|TRBV7-9
CASSPTPGTQYF
TGTGCCAGCAGCCCCACTCCTGGTACGCAGTATTTT
>TRBJ2-5|NA|NA|TRBV29-1
CSANRDTETQYF
TGCAGCGCAAACCGGGACACGGAGACCCAGTACTTC
>TRBJ2-5|TRBD2|few|TRBV10-3
CAANGRETPQETQYF
TGTGCCGCCAATGGGAGGGAGACGCCTCAAGAGACCCAGTACTTC
>TRBJ1-5|TRBD1|NA|TRBV27
CASSETGFSNQPQHF
TGTGCCAGCAGCGAGACAGGGTTTAGCAATCAGCCCCAGCATTTT
>TRBJ1-1|NA|NA|TRBV30
CAWSARMNTEAFF
TGTGCCTGGAGTGCCAGGATGAACACTGAAGCTTTCTTT
>TRBJ2-5|NA|once|TRBV5-1
CASSFSMETQYF
TGCGCCAGCAGCTTTAGTATGGAGACCCAGTACTTC
>TRBJ1-4|NA|NA|TRBV7-9
CASSLARGELFF
TGTGCCAGCAGCTTAGCACGGGGGGAACTGTTTTTT
>TRBJ1-2|NA|NA|TRBV6-5
CATATEPVGGYTF
TGTGCCACCGCGACAGAGCCTGTGGGAGGCTACACCTTC
>TRBJ1-1|TRBD1|NA|TRBV11-2
CASSSRTGGHMNTEAFF
TGTGCCAGCAGCTCTCGGACAGGGGGACACATGAACACTGAAGCTTTCTTT
>TRBJ2-7|NA|NA|TRBV9
CASSVATGVAYEQYF
TGTGCCAGCAGCGTAGCTACCGGAGTCGCCTACGAGCAGTACTTC
>TRBJ1-2|NA|NA|TRBV28
CASRASGVRGYTF
TGTGCCAGCAGGGCCTCCGGGGTCAGGGGCTACACCTTC
>TRBJ1-1|NA|NA|TRBV2
CASSGERAFF
TGTGCCAGCAGTGGCGAGCGAGCTTTCTTT
>TRBJ1-3|NA|NA|TRBV2
CASSEVWSYSGNTIYF
TGTGCCAGCAGTGAAGTATGGTCCTACTCTGGAAACACCATATATTTT
>TRBJ2-1|NA|NA|TRBV7-2
CASSLGLLLEQFF
TGTGCCAGCAGCTTAGGCCTCCTTCTAGAGCAGTTCTTC
>TRBJ2-2|NA|few|TRBV6-5
CASSYRQVITGELFF
TGTGCCAGCAGTTACCGCCAGGTTATCACCGGGGAGCTGTTTTTT